Listed below are T cell receptor beta chains from one sample, sequenced in a study of shared clonotypes between healthy human individuals. Generated by immunoSEQ multiplex PCR, the TCRdb table keeps only in-frame clones and is missing some. Among over a million clones listed, roughly 74% were seen once. The sequencing input was memory CD4+ T cells from PBMCs. The receptors originated from a man younger than 30 in good health. Some clones in this sample may be carry-over from other donors' samples. CDR3s include the opening cysteine and the closing phenylalanine or tryptophan. A D gene is named only where the DNA matches it firmly.

j_call d_call v_call cdr3_aa
TRBJ1-2 . TRBV7-9 CASSFQGFGGYGYTF
TRBJ1-2 . TRBV28 CASTEGRIRYTF
TRBJ2-5 . TRBV6-1 CASRRTVQETQYF
TRBJ2-7 . TRBV29-1 CSVEGRDKNEQYF
TRBJ2-1 . TRBV30 CAWQTRSGWYNEQFF
TRBJ2-5 TRBD1 TRBV9 CASSDQTGQGETQYF
TRBJ2-5 . TRBV5-4 CASHGQNPETQYF
TRBJ1-4 . TRBV29-1 CSVSQQNEKLFF
TRBJ1-2 . TRBV19 CASSRDRTYGYTF
TRBJ2-1 TRBD2 TRBV5-1 CASSFASGLANNEQFF
TRBJ2-5 . TRBV4-3 CASSQARGQDSGTQYF
TRBJ1-5 . TRBV10-2 CASSESSVYQPQHF
TRBJ1-6 TRBD1 TRBV4-1 CASSLGQEPSSPLHF
TRBJ2-7 . TRBV10-1 CASSDVGEQYF
TRBJ2-7 . TRBV5-1 CASSLLSGGYEQYF
TRBJ1-5 TRBD1 TRBV7-2 CASSSDRAGSQPQHF
TRBJ1-1 . TRBV9 CASSPRAEGTEAFF
TRBJ2-5 . TRBV20-1 CSARGTKEYF
TRBJ2-1 . TRBV10-3 CAISATGPKNEQFF
TRBJ1-2 . TRBV19 CASSSHRQAENYGYTF
TRBJ2-5 . TRBV18 CASSPPAARQETQYF
TRBJ2-5 TRBD2 TRBV7-8 CASRPLGTSGRFGETQYF
TRBJ2-3 . TRBV29-1 CSATRDNTDTQYF
TRBJ1-2 . TRBV28 CASSSGGPYRYTF
TRBJ2-5 TRBD2 TRBV5-1 CASSVGHTSGKQETQYF
TRBJ2-3 . TRBV29-1 CSVDRGTDTQYF
TRBJ2-1 . TRBV27 CASSLERAYNEQFF
TRBJ1-1 . TRBV2 CATLKYLNTEAFF
TRBJ2-6 TRBD1 TRBV18 CASSGQELISGANVLTF
TRBJ2-1 . TRBV5-4 CASSLVGYNEQFF